The 27 T cell receptor beta chains presented below share a single source sample, sequenced in a study of human T cells and chemical hapten exposure. MiXCR, run by TCRdb on the RACE reads, gives a single entry per CDR3 protein. The sample contains about 96,000 distinct CDR3 sequences, around 9.3% of which appear only once. The time point was: patch test 2, 6 weeks after DPC sensitization. The treatment was: therapeutic diphenylcyclopropenone sensitization with weekly scalp DPC. Material: whole blood, obtained in connection with sensitization to the hapten diphenylcyclopropenone (DPC). Every receptor here comes from a woman in her 40s with alopecia areata. Some clones in this sample may be carry-over from other donors' samples.

This clonotype was seen a handful of times. The chain carries TRBV20-1 and TRBJ1-1; D is unclear. CDR1 is DFQATT and CDR2 is SNEGSKA in the germline V gene (reference sequence). Trimming pared 6 bases from V and 3 bases from J, leaving 14 bases between. The CDR3 has 13 residues. The CDR3 spells CSAGRPADTEAFF. As DNA, the CDR3 is TGCAGTGCCGGCCGACCGGCGGACACTGAAGCTTTCTTT.

This clonotype was seen a few times. The chain is built from TRBV3-1 and TRBJ2-5, with 7 positions matching TRBD2. This CDR3 contains 15 residues. V shed 4 bases and J 4 bases; nucleotides not matched to a gene: 9. Germline assignment: CDR1 LGHDT and CDR2 YNNKEL (reference sequence). The CDR3 coding sequence is TGTGCCAGCAGCCCCCCCCAAGCGGGGACAGAGACCCAGTACTTC. It codes for CASSPPQAGTETQYF.

V and J are TRBV7-8 and TRBJ2-3, with D possibly called TRBD1 or TRBD2 (5 bases each). The length of the CDR3 is 14 residues. The V gene lost 7 bases and the J gene lost 1 base, with 12 bases spanning the gap. The germline CDR1 and CDR2 sequences are SGHVS and FQNEAQ. The CDR3 coding sequence is TGTGCCAGCACCTCCATGGGGGGCACAGATACGCAGTATTTT. Protein sequence: CASTSMGGTDTQYF. Variable domain in full (rest from reference TRBV7-8 and TRBJ2-3): GAGVSQSPRYKVAKRGQDVALRCDPISGHVSLFWYQQALGQGPEFLTYFQNEAQLDKSGLPSDRFFAERPEGSVSTLKIQRTQQEDSAVYLCASTSMGGTDTQYFGPGTRLTVL.

This clonotype was recorded at least ten times. The CDR3 DNA sequence: TGTGCCAGCAGCCAAGTAGCGGGGGCTCGGGATGAGCAGTTCTTC. Translating it yields CASSQVAGARDEQFF. The genes are TRBV3-1 and TRBJ2-1; TRBD2 matches 9 bases. There are 15 residues in the CDR3. The junction had 6 bases not matched to a gene; V was cut back by 1 base and J by 8 bases. The germline gives CDR1 LGHDT, CDR2 YNNKEL (reference sequence).

The CDR3 nucleotides are TGTGCCACCGGGACAACGTATAGCAATCAGCCCCAGCATTTT. The encoded protein is CATGTTYSNQPQHF. The chain joins TRBV6-1 to TRBJ1-5; tentative D call: TRBD1 (6 bases). The CDR3 sequence is 14 residues long. Germline-derived CDR1 and CDR2 are MNHNS and SASEGT. V was shortened by 10 bases and J by 0 bases, with 13 bases between the two germline ends.

This clonotype was seen a handful of times. This chain connects TRBV12-3 or TRBV12-4 to TRBJ2-3, with 13 bases identical to TRBD2. V lost 2 bases to trimming and J lost 4 bases; unmatched junction nucleotides: 6. The CDR3 runs to 17 residues. CDR3 nucleotide sequence: TGTGCCAGCAGTTTATCCGGGACTAGCGGGATCGCAGATACGCAGTATTTT. Protein sequence: CASSLSGTSGIADTQYF.

In this sample, this clonotype turned up many times. The CDR3 region is CASSLLAGQNNEQFF. The DNA for the CDR3 is TGTGCCAGCAGTTTACTAGCGGGTCAAAACAATGAGCAGTTCTTC. The chain is built from TRBV28 and TRBJ2-1; 8 nucleotides line up with TRBD2. Germline V lookup: CDR1 MDHEN, CDR2 SYDVKM. The CDR3 has 15 residues. Trimming removed 2 bases from V and 5 bases from J; junction bases left unmatched: 5.

The genes are TRBV5-5 and TRBJ2-1, with D possibly being TRBD2 (5 bases). The ends were cut back, 0 bases at V and 8 bases at J, with 6 bases in the middle. The CDR3 is 12 amino acids. The germline CDR1 and CDR2 sequences are SGHKS and YYEKEE (reference sequence). CDR3 residues: CASSLGEYEQFF. The CDR3 DNA reads TGTGCCAGCAGCTTGGGGGAGTATGAGCAGTTCTTC. The variable domain in full, with the rest retrieved from reference TRBV5-5 and TRBJ2-1, is DAGVTQSPTHLIKTRGQQVTLRCSPISGHKSVSWYQQVLGQGPQFIFQYYEKEERGRGNFPDRFSARQFPNYSSELNVNALLLGDSALYLCASSLGEYEQFFGPGTRLTVL.

This clonotype has ten or more counts. This rearrangement joins TRBV5-5 to TRBJ2-7; D unclear. The CDR3 has 11 amino acids. V lost 6 bases to trimming and J lost 2 bases, with 6 bases between them. Germline CDR1 and CDR2: SGHKS and YYEKEE (reference sequence). This CDR3 is CASTSTYEQYF. CDR3 in DNA: TGTGCCAGCACCTCTACCTACGAGCAGTACTTC.

This chain connects TRBV10-2 to TRBJ1-5, with 10 bases lining up with TRBD1. With V trimmed by 8 bases and J by 7 bases, 8 bases remained unmatched. The CDR3 runs 14 residues. In germline, CDR1 is WSHSY, CDR2 SAAADI. The CDR3 coding sequence is TGCGCCAGCGCGGACAGGGGGTTGGGACAGCCCCAGCATTTT. It translates to CASADRGLGQPQHF.

This clonotype was seen a handful of times. Sequence at one end of the junction differs from germline and may be a read error. CDR3 coding DNA: TGTGCTAGCAGCTCATCTCAAGCAGATACGCAGTATTTT. It specifies CASSSSQADTQYF. V gene TRBV7-7 combines with J gene TRBJ2-3; no firm D call. The CDR3 extends over 13 amino acids. Per the germline V gene, CDR1 is SSHAT and CDR2 is FNYEAQ (reference sequence).

The J gene is TRBJ2-1, the V gene TRBV2; unclear D gene. Trimming pared 8 bases from V and 5 bases from J, leaving 7 bases between. Germline-derived CDR1 and CDR2 are SNHLY and FYNNEI. The CDR3 is 11 amino acids. CDR3 protein: CASGFHNEQFF. The CDR3 bases are TGTGCCAGCGGATTCCACAATGAGCAGTTCTTC.

This clonotype came up a few times. CDR3 sequence (DNA): TGTGCCAGCACGCGCGGAGTAGCCAAAAACATTCAGTACTTC. It codes for CASTRGVAKNIQYF. The chain couples TRBV12-3 or TRBV12-4 to TRBJ2-4; D unclear. V lost 7 bases, J lost 0 bases, and 10 bases lay in between. The length of the CDR3 is 14 residues.

This clonotype was seen many times. V is TRBV29-1 and J is TRBJ1-6; tentative D call: TRBD1 (6 bases). V was pared by 6 bases and J by 7 bases, with 19 bases between. The CDR3 loop spans 15 amino acids. Germline CDR1 and CDR2: SQVTM and ANQGSEA. This CDR3 is CSVQTEGGRNSPLHF. The CDR3 region has the DNA TGCAGCGTCCAAACCGAGGGGGGGAGGAATTCACCCCTCCACTTT.

This clonotype came up many times. The chain has TRBV7-2 and TRBJ2-7, with D maybe TRBD2 (6 bases). Germline loops: CDR1 SGHTA, CDR2 FQGNSA. Trimming took 4 bases from V and 5 from J, leaving 15 bases between them. The CDR3 is 14 residues long. CDR3 protein: CASSSGTLSNEQYF. CDR3 nucleotide sequence: TGTGCCAGCAGCTCCGGGACTCTATCCAACGAGCAGTACTTC.

This clonotype turned up a few times. V is TRBV5-4 and J is TRBJ2-7; TRBD2 might be the D (5 bases). Germline V gene data show CDR1 as SGHNT and CDR2 as YYREEE (reference sequence). The CDR3 has 13 amino acids. V was cut by 4 bases and J by 7 bases, with 15 bases left in between. The CDR3 reads CASSPPGWEEQYF. Written as DNA, the CDR3 is TGTGCCAGCAGCCCCCCGGGGTGGGAAGAGCAGTACTTC.

In this sample, this clonotype turned up many times. The chain links TRBV28 to TRBJ2-7; D is ambiguous. Germline V gene data show CDR1 as MDHEN and CDR2 as SYDVKM. V was shortened by 3 bases and J by 5 bases, with 5 bases between the two germline ends. This CDR3 comprises 11 residues. In nucleotides, the CDR3 is TGTGCCAGCAGTTTGAGTCACGAGCAGTACTTC. It yields the protein CASSLSHEQYF.

The table lists this clonotype with many counts. The rearrangement uses TRBV19 and TRBJ2-7; 11 bases are a match to TRBD2. Germline V gene sequence: CDR1 LNHDA, CDR2 SQIVND (reference sequence). The CDR3 consists of 15 residues. The V segment lost 1 base and the J segment 4 bases; nucleotides outside the gene matches: 3. This CDR3 is CASSIVLAGGYEQYF. The CDR3 DNA is TGTGCCAGTAGTATAGTTCTAGCGGGAGGATACGAGCAGTACTTC.

This clonotype has a handful of counts. The chain links TRBV28 to TRBJ2-5; TRBD2 might be the D (6 bases). The V gene lost 5 bases and the J gene lost 1 base, with 11 bases spanning the gap. Per the germline V gene, CDR1 is MDHEN and CDR2 is SYDVKM. This CDR3 has 14 amino acids. The DNA of the CDR3 is TGTGCCAGCAGTCCCCGGGACTTCCAAGAGACCCAGTACTTC. Translating it yields CASSPRDFQETQYF.

This clonotype was seen only a few times. The V and J genes are TRBV7-8 and TRBJ1-2; no firm D call. CDR3 length: 14 residues. The germline V gene has CDR1 SGHVS and CDR2 FQNEAQ. V was trimmed by 1 base and J by 8 bases, leaving 14 bases between them. CDR3 amino acids: CASSLETGLGGYTF. DNA for the CDR3: TGTGCCAGCAGCTTAGAAACGGGCTTGGGAGGCTACACCTTC.

In this sample, this clonotype turned up a few times. This rearrangement joins TRBV20-1 to TRBJ1-2, with D possibly being TRBD1 (5 bases). CDR1 is DFQATT and CDR2 is SNEGSKA in the germline V gene (reference sequence). Trimming cost V 4 bases and J 5 bases, with 14 bases left between them. This CDR3 is 13 amino acids long. CDR3 DNA: TGCAGTGCTATTGTAGCAGGGTTGTATGGCTACACCTTC. It is translated as CSAIVAGLYGYTF.

The table lists this clonotype with many counts. J is TRBJ1-5 and V is TRBV6-2 or TRBV6-3, with TRBD1 as a possible D gene (6 bases). CDR3 length equals 17 residues. From germline, CDR1 is MNHEY and CDR2 SVGEGT. Trimming pared 0 bases from V and 2 bases from J, leaving 14 bases between. CDR3: CASSYSQGLGGNQPQHF. DNA for the CDR3: TGTGCCAGCAGTTACTCGCAGGGGCTGGGCGGCAATCAGCCCCAGCATTTT.

V and J are TRBV6-2 or TRBV6-3 and TRBJ2-7, with D possibly being TRBD1 (6 bases). This CDR3 region has 15 residues. V was cut by 2 bases and J by 7 bases, with 18 bases left in between. Germline assignment: CDR1 MNHEY and CDR2 SVGEGT. DNA of the CDR3: TGTGCCAGCAGTTACGACGGGCAGGGGATGAGTGAGCAGTACTTC. It is translated as CASSYDGQGMSEQYF.

This clonotype has a handful of counts. This chain connects TRBV5-1 to TRBJ2-3; D is unclear. The CDR3 consists of 14 residues. Per germline, CDR1 SGHRS and CDR2 YFSETQ. V gave up 0 bases and J gave up 4 bases, with 9 bases separating them. The CDR3 DNA sequence: TGCGCCAGCAGCTTGGGGCCAGGTTCAGATACGCAGTATTTT. It codes for CASSLGPGSDTQYF.

This clonotype was seen repeatedly, ten times or more. In DNA form, the CDR3 reads TGTGCCAGCAGCTTAGTAGGGGGACAGGCGGGAAACATTCAGTACTTC. Protein product: CASSLVGGQAGNIQYF. The chain carries TRBV13 and TRBJ2-4; the match to TRBD1 covers 8 bases. This CDR3 is 16 amino acids long. Per germline, CDR1 PRHDT and CDR2 FYEKMQ (reference sequence). Germline trimming cut 1 base from V and 6 bases from J; bases unmatched to any gene: 8.

This clonotype was recorded many times. The rearrangement uses TRBV6-5 and TRBJ2-5; D is possibly TRBD1 (5 bases). Trimming cost V 6 bases and J 2 bases, with 10 bases left between them. The CDR3 totals 13 residues. The germline V gene has CDR1 MNHEY and CDR2 SVGAGI. CDR3 nucleotides: TGTGCCAGCAGAAGGGGTCGGCAAGAGACCCAGTACTTC. Its protein product is CASRRGRQETQYF.

This clonotype came up a few times. The rearrangement links TRBV6-6 to TRBJ1-5; D is uncertain. In germline, CDR1 is MNHNY, CDR2 SVGAGI (reference sequence). This CDR3 comprises 15 residues. V lost 0 bases, J lost 2 bases, and 8 bases lay in between. The CDR3 DNA follows: TGTGCCAGCAGTTACTCGTCGGCAGGCAATCAGCCCCAGCATTTT. Protein sequence: CASSYSSAGNQPQHF.